This TCR beta chain comes out of a study of blood T cells in healthy people across ages. The junction had 7 bases not matched to a gene; V was cut back by 5 bases and J by 5 bases. Germline CDR1 and CDR2: DFQATT and SNEGSKA (reference sequence). The CDR3 is 14 amino acids. A sample-barcoded 5' primer and a J-beta primer mix were used in a second PCR of roughly 6 to 11 cycles. TCRdb fed the 5' RACE reads into MiXCR, producing one record per CDR3 protein. The table records about 830,000 distinct CDR3 sequences, 62% of them present only once. Notes on the study in general: As age increased, TCR beta diversity per million T cells fell in a roughly linear fashion. A strong correlation between TCR beta diversity and naive T cell percentage was seen.

This clonotype appeared once. The antigen is not known. The chain recombines TRBV20-1 with TRBJ2-5, with TRBD2 matching 11 bases. The clonotype comes from a man under 40 in good health. The sequencing input was blood. CDR3 in DNA: TGCAGTGCTCCTAGCGGGGGGTATGAGGAGACCCAGTACTTC. This encodes CSAPSGGYEETQYF.